The entry that follows covers one TCR beta chain sequence. Its antigen is unknown. All patients picked for sequencing had shown, by flow cytometry, an expansion of CD8+CD57+ cells. Patients were therapy-naive when their blood was sampled. These data come from a study of CD8+CD57+ T cells in acquired aplastic anemia. Study at large: An average of approximately 3.4 ug of DNA was obtained from sorted CD4+ and CD8+ cells.

Looked up from germline, CDR1 is SGHTS and CDR2 is YDEGEE. V was shortened by 4 bases and J by 6 bases, with 14 bases between the two germline ends. The CDR3 spans 13 residues. Study results and caveats: Some 31 CD8+ CDR3 sequences were shared between patients and controls.

The template used for profiling TCR beta VDJ and CDR3 was genomic DNA. TCRdb called the reads again in MiXCR, with one record for every CDR3 protein. Among 150,000 to 200,000 distinct CDR3 sequences, around 48% were seen once, and the ten largest hold about 1.7%. Input material: sorted CD4+, CD8+, or CD8+CD57+ T cells (not recorded which) from PBMCs. This clonotype was sampled from a human donor with aplastic anemia. The gene calls are TRBV5-8 and TRBJ2-7, with D uncertain. The CDR3 DNA reads TGTGCCAGCAGCCAAGGGAAGGGTTCCGAGCAGTACTTC. Translated: CASSQGKGSEQYF.